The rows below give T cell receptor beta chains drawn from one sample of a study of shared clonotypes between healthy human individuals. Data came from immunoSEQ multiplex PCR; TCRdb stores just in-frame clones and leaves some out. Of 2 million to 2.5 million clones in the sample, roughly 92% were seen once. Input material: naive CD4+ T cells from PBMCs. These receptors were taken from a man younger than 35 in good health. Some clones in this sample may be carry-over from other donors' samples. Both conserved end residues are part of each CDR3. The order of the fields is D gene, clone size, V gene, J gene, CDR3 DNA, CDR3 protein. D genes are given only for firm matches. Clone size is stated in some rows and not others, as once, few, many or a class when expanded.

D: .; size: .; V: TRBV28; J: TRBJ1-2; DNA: TGTGCCAGCAGTTCCCCAAGGGGCTCCTATGGCTACACCTTC; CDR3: CASSSPRGSYGYTF
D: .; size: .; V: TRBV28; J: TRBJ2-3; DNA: TGTGCCAGCAACATCGACGGGGGTGGCACAGATACGCAGTATTTT; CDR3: CASNIDGGGTDTQYF
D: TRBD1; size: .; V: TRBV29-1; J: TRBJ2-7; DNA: TGCAGCGTGTTGACAGGGTACGAGCAGTACTTC; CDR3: CSVLTGYEQYF
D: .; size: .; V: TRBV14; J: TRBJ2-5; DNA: TGTGCCAGCAGCCAAGAAGTAGGGGCGGAGACCCAGTACTTC; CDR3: CASSQEVGAETQYF
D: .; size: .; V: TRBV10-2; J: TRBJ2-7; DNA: TGCGCCAGCAGGCCCGGGTCCCCTTCCTACGAGCAGTACTTC; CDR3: CASRPGSPSYEQYF
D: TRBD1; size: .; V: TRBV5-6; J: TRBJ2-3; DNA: TGTGCCAGCAGCCAAAGGGACAGGAGGACAGATACGCAGTATTTT; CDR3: CASSQRDRRTDTQYF
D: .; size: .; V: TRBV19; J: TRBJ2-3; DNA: TGTGCCAGTAGTTCGCCGGGCGGTCGCACAGATACGCAGTATTTT; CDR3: CASSSPGGRTDTQYF
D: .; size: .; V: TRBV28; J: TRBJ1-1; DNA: TGTGCCAGCAGTTTGGAAGGGCGGACTGAAGCTTTCTTT; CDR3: CASSLEGRTEAFF
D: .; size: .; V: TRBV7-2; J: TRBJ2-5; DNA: TGTGCCAGCAGCTTGGAGACCCAGTACTTC; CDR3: CASSLETQYF
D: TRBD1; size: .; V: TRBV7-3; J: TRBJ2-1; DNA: TGTGCCAGCAGCTTGGGACAGGGGGCGATTTATGAGCAGTTCTTC; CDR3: CASSLGQGAIYEQFF
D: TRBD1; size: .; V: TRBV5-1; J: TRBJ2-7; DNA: TGCGCCAGCAGCACCGACAGGGACGAGCAGTACTTC; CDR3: CASSTDRDEQYF
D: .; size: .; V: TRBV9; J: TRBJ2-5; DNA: TGTGCCAGCAGCGGTGGAGCCGGCTTGGGAGAGACCCAGTACTTC; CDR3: CASSGGAGLGETQYF
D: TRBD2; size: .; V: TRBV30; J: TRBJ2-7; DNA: TGTGCCTGGGGGCCTCGACTAGCGGGTCTTTACGAGCAGTACTTC; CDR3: CAWGPRLAGLYEQYF
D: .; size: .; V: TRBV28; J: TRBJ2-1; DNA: TGTGCCAGCAGCCCACCTTACAATGAGCAGTTCTTC; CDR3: CASSPPYNEQFF
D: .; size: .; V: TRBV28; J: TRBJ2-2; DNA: TGTGCCAGCAGTCCACAGGGTTCCGCGAACACCGGGGAGCTGTTTTTT; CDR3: CASSPQGSANTGELFF
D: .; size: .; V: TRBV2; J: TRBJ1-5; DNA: TGTGCCAGCAGAACGGACTTTAGCAATCAGCCCCAGCATTTT; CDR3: CASRTDFSNQPQHF
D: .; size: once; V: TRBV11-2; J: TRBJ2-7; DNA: TGTGCCAGCAGCTCCCAACCCGGGATCGGGTATTCCGAGCAGTACTTC; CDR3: CASSSQPGIGYSEQYF
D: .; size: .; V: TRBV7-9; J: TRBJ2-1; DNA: TGTGCCAGCAGCCCGTGGACAGAATACAATGAGCAGTTCTTC; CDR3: CASSPWTEYNEQFF
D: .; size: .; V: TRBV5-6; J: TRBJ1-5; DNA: TGTGCCAGCAGCTTGGGCGGTATCGGGGTGCGTAGCAATCAGCCCCAGCATTTT; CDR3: CASSLGGIGVRSNQPQHF
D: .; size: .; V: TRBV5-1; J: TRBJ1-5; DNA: TGCGCCAGCAGCTTGGGGGGAGGAGATCAGCCCCAGCATTTT; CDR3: CASSLGGGDQPQHF
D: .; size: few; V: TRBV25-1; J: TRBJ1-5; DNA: TGTGCCAGCAGTGAAGGTCTTGGACAGCCCCAGCATTTT; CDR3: CASSEGLGQPQHF
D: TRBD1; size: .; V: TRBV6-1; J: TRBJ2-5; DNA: TGTGCCAGCAGTAAGGGGACAGGGGGCGGAGAGACCCAGTACTTC; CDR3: CASSKGTGGGETQYF
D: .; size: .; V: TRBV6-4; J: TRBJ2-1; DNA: TGTGCCAGCAGTACGGAGGGAGGCAATGAGCAGTTCTTC; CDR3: CASSTEGGNEQFF
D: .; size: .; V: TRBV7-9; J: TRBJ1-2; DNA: TGTGCCAGCAGCTTAGGGGTTTTTAACTATGGCTACACCTTC; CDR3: CASSLGVFNYGYTF
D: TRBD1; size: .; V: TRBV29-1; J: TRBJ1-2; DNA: TGCAGCGCAAAGGGACAGGGTTTGTCGGACTATGGCTACACCTTC; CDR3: CSAKGQGLSDYGYTF
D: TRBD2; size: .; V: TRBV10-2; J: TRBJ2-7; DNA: TGCGCCAGCAACTCGGCCCGGGACTACCGCTCCTACGAGCAGTACTTC; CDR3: CASNSARDYRSYEQYF
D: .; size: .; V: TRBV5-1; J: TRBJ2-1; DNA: TGCGCCAGCAGGGAAGACTCCTACAATGAGCAGTTCTTC; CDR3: CASREDSYNEQFF
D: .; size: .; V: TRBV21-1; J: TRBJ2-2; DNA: TGTGCCAGCAGCAGACACAACACCGGGGAGCTGTTTTTT; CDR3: CASSRHNTGELFF
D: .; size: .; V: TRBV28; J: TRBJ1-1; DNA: TGTGCCAGCAGTTTTCTTAGCCGCGACACTGAAGCTTTCTTT; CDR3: CASSFLSRDTEAFF
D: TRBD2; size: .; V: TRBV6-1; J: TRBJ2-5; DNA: TGTGCCAGCAGCCCCACGGGGGGAGAGACCCAGTACTTC; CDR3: CASSPTGGETQYF
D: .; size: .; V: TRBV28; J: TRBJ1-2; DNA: TGTGCCAGCAGTGTACAGGGTCGGAATGGCTACACCTTC; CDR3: CASSVQGRNGYTF
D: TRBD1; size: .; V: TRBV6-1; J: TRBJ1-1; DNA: TGTGCCAGCACCGGGGACAGGGGCGTGAACACTGAAGCTTTCTTT; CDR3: CASTGDRGVNTEAFF
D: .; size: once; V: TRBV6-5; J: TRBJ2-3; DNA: TGTGCCAGCAGTCCTCCGACAGGTTTGCAGTATTTT; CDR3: CASSPPTGLQYF
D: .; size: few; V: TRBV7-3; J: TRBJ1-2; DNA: TGTGCCAGCAGCTTAACAGGGGAGGGCAATGGCTACACCTTC; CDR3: CASSLTGEGNGYTF
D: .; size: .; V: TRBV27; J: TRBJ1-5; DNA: TGTGCCAGCAGTGCCAGGAACAGTAATAGCAATCAGCCCCAGCATTTT; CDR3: CASSARNSNSNQPQHF
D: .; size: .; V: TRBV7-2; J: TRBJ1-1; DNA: TGTGCCAGCAGCTTCCAGGTAGACACTGAAGCTTTCTTT; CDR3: CASSFQVDTEAFF
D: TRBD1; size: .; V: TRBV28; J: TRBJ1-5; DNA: TGTGCCAGCACTCCGGGGACAGGGTCGGCGTTGCTCCAACCGGATTATAGCAATCAGCCCCAGCATTTT; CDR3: CASTPGTGSALLQPDYSNQPQHF
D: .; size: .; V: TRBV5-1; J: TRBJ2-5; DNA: TGCGCCAGCAGCACTATACGTGGGAGGCAAGAGACCCAGTACTTC; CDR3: CASSTIRGRQETQYF
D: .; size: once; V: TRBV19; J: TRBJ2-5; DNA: TGTGCCAGTACCAGCAGGGACTCTTTGAAGACCCAGTACTTC; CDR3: CASTSRDSLKTQYF
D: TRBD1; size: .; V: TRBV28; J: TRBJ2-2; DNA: TGTGCCAGCAGTTTACCGGGACAGGGTCACACCGGGGAGCTGTTTTTT; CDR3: CASSLPGQGHTGELFF
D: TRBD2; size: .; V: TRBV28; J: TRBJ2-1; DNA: TGTGCCAGCAGTTTACTAGCGGTCTTAGATGAGCAGTTCTTC; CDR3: CASSLLAVLDEQFF
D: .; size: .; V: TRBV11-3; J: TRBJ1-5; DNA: TGTGCCAGCAGCTTAGATGGGCCCCGCAGGTTGTATAGCAATCAGCCCCAGCATTTT; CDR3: CASSLDGPRRLYSNQPQHF
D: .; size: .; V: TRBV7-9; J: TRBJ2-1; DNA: TGTGCCAGCAGCCTTCATCCAGGCAATGAGCAGTTCTTC; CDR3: CASSLHPGNEQFF
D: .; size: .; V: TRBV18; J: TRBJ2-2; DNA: TGTGCCAGCTCAGGACCGAACACCGGGGAGCTGTTTTTT; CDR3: CASSGPNTGELFF
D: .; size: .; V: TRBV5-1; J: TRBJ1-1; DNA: TGCGCCAGCAGCTTTACAGGGTTTTCGGGCACTGAAGCTTTCTTT; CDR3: CASSFTGFSGTEAFF
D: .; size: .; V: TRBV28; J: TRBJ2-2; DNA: TGTGCCACGCAATCACCATTGGGGGGCTCTGTAACCGGGGAGCTGTTTTTT; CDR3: CATQSPLGGSVTGELFF
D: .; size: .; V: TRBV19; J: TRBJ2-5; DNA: TGTGCCAGTAGTATACTAGGTCGACAGGCGCAAGAGACCCAGTACTTC; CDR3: CASSILGRQAQETQYF
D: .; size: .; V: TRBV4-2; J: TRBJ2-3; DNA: TGTGCCAGCAGCCAAGAGTTCTCCCTCACAGATACGCAGTATTTT; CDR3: CASSQEFSLTDTQYF
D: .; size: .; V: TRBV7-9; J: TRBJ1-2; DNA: TGTGCCGTTCAAGTCGGACAGCACTATGGCTACACCTTC; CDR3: CAVQVGQHYGYTF
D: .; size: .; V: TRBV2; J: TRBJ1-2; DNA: TGTGCCAGCAGTGGGCGGGGAAGGAATGGCTACACCTTC; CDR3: CASSGRGRNGYTF
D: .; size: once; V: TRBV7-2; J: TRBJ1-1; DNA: TGTGCCAGCAGCTTAGCTCTGTCTAGCAGAAGTGAAGCTTTCTTT; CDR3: CASSLALSSRSEAFF